These T cell receptor beta chains were read from a single sample in a study of spatial heterogeneity in lung cancer. TCRdb fed the 5' RACE reads into MiXCR, producing one record per CDR3 protein. This sample carries roughly 70,000 distinct CDR3 sequences, 13% of them seen once, and the ten largest clones take roughly 6.9%. This sample comprised PBMCs, obtained at surgery. Source of these receptors: a male donor with early-stage non-small cell lung cancer. Each CDR3 is given with its conserved first and last residue. The D gene is left open where the match is weak. For some rows the clone size is stated as once, few or many, or as a class when expanded; others skip it.

size: few
V: TRBV28
J: TRBJ2-6
length: 15
D: TRBD1
CDR3: CASSVQGAGANVLTF
DNA: TGTGCCAGCAGTGTTCAGGGGGCTGGGGCCAACGTCCTGACTTTC

size: few
V: TRBV20-1
J: TRBJ2-3
length: 15
D: NA
CDR3: CSARAVAGWTDTQYF
DNA: TGCAGTGCTAGAGCGGTGGCAGGGTGGACAGATACGCAGTATTTT

size: many
V: TRBV10-3
J: TRBJ2-2
length: 15
D: NA
CDR3: CAIGVVGGPTGELFF
DNA: TGTGCCATCGGAGTGGTCGGGGGACCCACCGGGGAGCTGTTTTTT

size: few
V: TRBV11-2
J: TRBJ2-2
length: 15
D: NA
CDR3: CASSFSVSGTGELFF
DNA: TGTGCCAGCAGCTTTAGCGTTAGTGGCACCGGGGAGCTGTTTTTT

size: few
V: TRBV12-3/TRBV12-4
J: TRBJ2-2
length: 16
D: TRBD2
CDR3: CASSLHRTSRTGELFF
DNA: TGTGCCAGCAGTTTACATAGGACTAGTAGGACCGGGGAGCTGTTTTTT

size: few
V: TRBV9
J: TRBJ1-2
length: 13
D: NA
CDR3: CASSVDTRERYTF
DNA: TGTGCCAGCAGCGTAGACACCCGGGAGCGCTACACCTTC

size: NA
V: TRBV6-2/TRBV6-3
J: TRBJ1-5
length: 16
D: NA
CDR3: CASSSLQGKWNQPQHF
DNA: TGTGCCAGCAGTTCACTCCAGGGTAAATGGAATCAGCCCCAGCATTTT

size: NA
V: TRBV21-1
J: TRBJ2-7
length: 15
D: NA
CDR3: CASSKGGSLVYEQYF
DNA: TGTGCCAGCAGCAAAGGGGGCTCCCTGGTGTACGAGCAGTACTTC

size: many
V: TRBV25-1
J: TRBJ2-7
length: 17
D: NA
CDR3: CASSESVIGPSSYEQYF
DNA: TGTGCCAGCAGTGAATCAGTGATAGGGCCTAGCTCCTACGAGCAGTACTTC

size: NA
V: TRBV4-3
J: TRBJ2-2
length: 14
D: NA
CDR3: CASSQEGASGELFF
DNA: TGCGCCAGCAGCCAAGAGGGAGCTTCGGGGGAGCTGTTTTTT

size: few
V: TRBV2
J: TRBJ2-1
length: 11
D: NA
CDR3: CVSANINEQFF
DNA: TGTGTCAGCGCAAATATTAATGAGCAGTTCTTC

size: few
V: TRBV20-1
J: TRBJ2-5
length: 13
D: TRBD2
CDR3: CSADVTSGETQYF
DNA: TGCAGTGCCGACGTTACTAGCGGGGAGACCCAGTACTTC

size: NA
V: TRBV11-2
J: TRBJ2-7
length: 13
D: NA
CDR3: CASSLEGSYEQYF
DNA: TGTGCCAGCAGCTTAGAGGGCTCCTACGAGCAGTACTTC

size: NA
V: TRBV18
J: TRBJ1-2
length: 14
D: NA
CDR3: CASSPSRGDHGYTF
DNA: TGTGCCAGCTCACCATCGAGGGGCGATCATGGCTACACCTTC

size: NA
V: TRBV6-5
J: TRBJ2-2
length: 14
D: NA
CDR3: CASTQTGDTGELFF
DNA: TGTGCCAGCACTCAGACTGGGGACACCGGGGAGCTGTTTTTT

size: many
V: TRBV4-1
J: TRBJ2-2
length: 18
D: TRBD2
CDR3: CASSQVLTSGRRSGELFF
DNA: TGCGCCAGCAGCCAAGTGTTAACTAGCGGGAGGAGGTCCGGGGAGCTGTTTTTT

size: many
V: TRBV5-1
J: TRBJ2-2
length: 15
D: NA
CDR3: CASSPTRAWTGELFF
DNA: TGCGCCAGCAGCCCAACTCGGGCGTGGACCGGGGAGCTGTTTTTT

size: NA
V: TRBV27
J: TRBJ2-1
length: 17
D: TRBD2
CDR3: CASSWGLADLSYNEQFF
DNA: TGTGCCAGCAGTTGGGGACTAGCGGACCTCTCCTACAATGAGCAGTTCTTC

size: many
V: TRBV5-1
J: TRBJ2-3
length: 12
D: NA
CDR3: CASSPDTDTQYF
DNA: TGCGCCAGCAGCCCTGACACAGATACGCAGTATTTT

size: NA
V: TRBV5-4
J: TRBJ1-2
length: 14
D: NA
CDR3: CASSLDLRTYGYTF
DNA: TGTGCCAGCAGCTTGGACTTAAGGACCTATGGCTACACCTTC

size: many
V: TRBV4-1
J: TRBJ2-1
length: 16
D: TRBD2
CDR3: CASSPGLAGVHNEQFF
DNA: TGCGCCAGCAGCCCGGGACTAGCGGGAGTACACAATGAGCAGTTCTTC

size: many
V: TRBV5-6
J: TRBJ1-2
length: 13
D: NA
CDR3: CASSLDGPYGYTF
DNA: TGTGCCAGCAGCTTGGACGGACCCTATGGCTACACCTTC

size: NA
V: TRBV2
J: TRBJ1-5
length: 14
D: TRBD1
CDR3: CASSGRTGDQPQHF
DNA: TGTGCCAGCAGTGGACGGACAGGGGATCAGCCCCAGCATTTT

size: NA
V: TRBV6-5
J: TRBJ2-5
length: 15
D: NA
CDR3: CASSYDTGPQETQYF
DNA: TGTGCCAGCAGTTACGACACCGGGCCCCAAGAGACCCAGTACTTC

size: few
V: TRBV7-9
J: TRBJ2-1
length: 11
D: NA
CDR3: CASSLGAEQFF
DNA: TGTGCCAGCAGCTTAGGAGCTGAGCAGTTCTTC

size: few
V: TRBV20-1
J: TRBJ1-1
length: 11
D: NA
CDR3: CSAGKNTEAFF
DNA: TGCAGTGCTGGGAAGAACACTGAAGCTTTCTTT

size: many
V: TRBV6-5
J: TRBJ2-1
length: 15
D: TRBD1
CDR3: CASRSDRGISNEQFF
DNA: TGTGCCAGCAGATCCGACAGGGGAATTTCCAATGAGCAGTTCTTC

size: once
V: TRBV4-3
J: TRBJ1-1
length: 13
D: NA
CDR3: CASSQVRGLEAFF
DNA: TGCGCCAGCAGCCAAGTTCGAGGGTTGGAAGCTTTCTTT

size: once
V: TRBV24-1
J: TRBJ2-3
length: 15
D: TRBD2
CDR3: CATSDPRLAGDTQYF
DNA: TGTGCCACCAGTGACCCGAGACTAGCCGGGGATACGCAGTATTTT

size: NA
V: TRBV7-3
J: TRBJ1-2
length: 14
D: TRBD1
CDR3: CASSDRGQNYGYTF
DNA: TGTGCCAGCAGCGACAGGGGACAAAACTATGGCTACACCTTC

size: few
V: TRBV5-1
J: TRBJ2-3
length: 15
D: NA
CDR3: CASSPRQGRGDTQYF
DNA: TGCGCCAGCAGCCCACGACAGGGGAGGGGAGATACGCAGTATTTT

size: NA
V: TRBV2
J: TRBJ2-7
length: 15
D: TRBD2
CDR3: CASSEGLAGFSEQYF
DNA: TGTGCCAGCAGTGAAGGGCTAGCGGGATTCAGCGAGCAGTACTTC

size: many
V: TRBV5-1
J: TRBJ1-2
length: 16
D: TRBD1
CDR3: CASTLFPGQGSGGYTF
DNA: TGCGCCAGCACCCTTTTTCCGGGACAGGGGAGCGGAGGCTACACCTTC

size: few
V: TRBV20-1
J: TRBJ1-3
length: 16
D: NA
CDR3: CSATAAATLSGNTIYF
DNA: TGCAGTGCTACCGCGGCGGCTACTCTCTCTGGAAACACCATATATTTT

size: NA
V: TRBV5-6
J: TRBJ1-4
length: 16
D: TRBD1
CDR3: CASSFRQGASGEKLFF
DNA: TGTGCCAGCAGCTTCCGACAGGGAGCCTCGGGAGAAAAACTGTTTTTT

size: many
V: TRBV28
J: TRBJ2-3
length: 16
D: NA
CDR3: CASSPTNAGATDTQYF
DNA: TGTGCCAGCAGTCCCACCAATGCGGGGGCGACAGATACGCAGTATTTT

size: NA
V: TRBV7-9
J: TRBJ2-6
length: 15
D: NA
CDR3: CASSKDPPGANVLTF
DNA: TGTGCCAGCAGTAAAGACCCACCGGGGGCCAACGTCCTGACTTTC

size: NA
V: TRBV7-8
J: TRBJ1-1
length: 14
D: NA
CDR3: CASSFVAARAEAFF
DNA: TGTGCCAGCAGCTTCGTGGCCGCTAGGGCTGAAGCTTTCTTT

size: few
V: TRBV5-1
J: TRBJ1-5
length: 17
D: NA
CDR3: CASSLGPLTGGNQPQHF
DNA: TGCGCCAGCAGCTTGGGACCCCTGACGGGAGGGAATCAGCCCCAGCATTTT

size: NA
V: TRBV5-4
J: TRBJ2-1
length: 15
D: TRBD2
CDR3: CASSSTSGRHNEQFF
DNA: TGTGCCAGCAGCTCGACTAGCGGGAGGCACAATGAGCAGTTCTTC

size: few
V: TRBV3-1
J: TRBJ2-7
length: 15
D: TRBD2
CDR3: CASSQEGSGSHEQYF
DNA: TGTGCCAGCAGCCAAGAAGGGAGCGGGAGCCATGAGCAGTACTTC

size: NA
V: TRBV14
J: TRBJ2-3
length: 14
D: NA
CDR3: CASSPLEPTDTQYF
DNA: TGTGCCAGCAGCCCCCTAGAGCCCACAGATACGCAGTATTTT

size: few
V: TRBV5-1
J: TRBJ2-1
length: 15
D: NA
CDR3: CASSFGGATYNEQFF
DNA: TGCGCCAGCAGCTTTGGCGGGGCCACTTACAATGAGCAGTTCTTC

size: many
V: TRBV7-9
J: TRBJ2-3
length: 14
D: TRBD1
CDR3: CASSFEGAPDTQYF
DNA: TGTGCCAGCAGCTTCGAGGGGGCCCCAGATACGCAGTATTTT

size: NA
V: TRBV4-3
J: TRBJ1-2
length: 15
D: NA
CDR3: CASRKASGANYGYTF
DNA: TGCGCCAGCAGAAAGGCCTCGGGAGCTAACTATGGCTACACCTTC

size: NA
V: TRBV15
J: TRBJ2-1
length: 16
D: TRBD2
CDR3: CATSSSGRSSYNEQFF
DNA: TGTGCCACCAGCAGTAGCGGGAGGAGCTCCTACAATGAGCAGTTCTTC

size: NA
V: TRBV12-3/TRBV12-4
J: TRBJ1-1
length: 13
D: NA
CDR3: CANSFGTEDEAFF
DNA: TGTGCCAACAGTTTTGGGACGGAGGATGAAGCTTTCTTT

size: many
V: TRBV18
J: TRBJ2-3
length: 18
D: TRBD2
CDR3: CASSPLRMAGGITDTQYF
DNA: TGTGCCAGCTCACCACTGAGAATGGCGGGAGGGATTACAGATACGCAGTATTTT

size: few
V: TRBV3-1
J: TRBJ2-2
length: 16
D: NA
CDR3: CASSQGLSANTGELFF
DNA: TGTGCCAGCAGCCAAGGTCTTAGCGCGAACACCGGGGAGCTGTTTTTT

size: few
V: TRBV12-3/TRBV12-4
J: TRBJ2-3
length: 15
D: NA
CDR3: CASSLDASNTDTQYF
DNA: TGTGCCAGCAGTTTAGACGCCTCCAACACAGATACGCAGTATTTT

size: many
V: TRBV7-2
J: TRBJ1-4
length: 15
D: NA
CDR3: CASSLVGRANEKLFF
DNA: TGTGCCAGCAGCTTAGTAGGCAGGGCTAATGAAAAACTGTTTTTT

size: few
V: TRBV10-2
J: TRBJ2-5
length: 17
D: TRBD2
CDR3: CASMGQTTIAGVKTQYF
DNA: TGCGCCAGCATGGGGCAAACCACGATAGCGGGAGTAAAGACCCAGTACTTC

size: many
V: TRBV29-1
J: TRBJ1-2
length: 15
D: NA
CDR3: CSVEFPKRATYGYTF
DNA: TGCAGCGTTGAATTCCCGAAGAGAGCTACCTATGGCTACACCTTC